This T cell receptor beta chain stems from a study of T cell responses to AZD1222 COVID-19 vaccine. Germline CDR1 reads MNHEY; CDR2 reads SMNVEV (reference sequence). V lost 2 bases to trimming and J lost 3 bases, with 8 bases between them. CDR3 length equals 14 residues. Overall study results and limits: Repertoires were obtained solely post-peak T cell response. Baseline serostatus was positive in only six AZD1222 recipients.

The protocol was immunoSEQ multiplex PCR, while the TCRdb copy is restricted to in-frame clones and leaves out a portion. The sample holds 60,000 to 100,000 clones; about 90% are singletons and the top ten take roughly a quarter. On this clone: Its matching antigen is unknown.

The chain employs TRBV27 and TRBJ2-1, with no clear D. Sequenced here: peripheral blood, sampled on day 0 of AZD1222 vaccination. The origin of this receptor is an adult in good health. CDR3 amino acids: CASSLRPLYNEQFF. The CDR3 DNA reads TGTGCCAGCAGTTTAAGGCCCCTCTACAATGAGCAGTTCTTC.